Listed here is a single T cell receptor (beta chain). Its antigen is unidentified. This sample was taken from a study of cytomegalovirus exposure and HLA in healthy donors. General study points: Later analysis placed DRB1 highest and HLA-C lowest in TCR association rates, which differed by HLA locus. Analyses of presence and absence presupposed an approximately uniform sequencing depth across donors. TCR beta chains numbering some 150 were designated cytomegalovirus-associated. In an earlier analysis, most TCR beta V segments were productive about 87% or about 30% of the time.

The CDR3 is 13 amino acids. CDR1 and CDR2 (germline): SQVTM, ANQGSEA. V lost 6 bases, J lost 0 bases, and 2 bases stayed unmatched. The PCR ran on 60 Vbeta and 13 Jbeta primers. Method: immunoSEQ multiplex PCR; TCRdb's copy keeps in-frame clones and lacks some. This table has tens of thousands of clones, roughly 79% appearing once. This clonotype originated in a man aged 35 to 55 in good health and CMV-seronegative. Sequencing was done on a sample of PBMCs. V is TRBV29-1 and J is TRBJ1-5, with 7 bases matching TRBD1. The CDR3 DNA reads TGCAGCGTGGGACAGCATAGCAATCAGCCCCAGCATTTT. Translation gives CSVGQHSNQPQHF.